This is a list of T cell receptor beta chains from one sample in a study of blood T cell repertoires in COVID-19. TCRdb's table, derived via immunoSEQ multiplex PCR, lists solely in-frame clones and lacks some. This table has roughly 200,000 clones, more than 70% appearing once. The sequenced sample consisted of peripheral blood. All receptors come from a woman aged 80 or older with active or convalescent COVID-19. Each CDR3 is given with its conserved first and last residue.

V gene	J gene	CDR3 protein
TRBV27	TRBJ2-1	CASSPGTGYFLLYYNEQFF
TRBV4-1	TRBJ2-2	CASSQNNGELFF
TRBV11-3	TRBJ1-2	CASSFRGDTDFGNYGYTF
TRBV10-3	TRBJ1-2	CAIKTSTRDGYTF
TRBV6-5	TRBJ1-4	CASGRQTSNEKLFF
TRBV6-5	TRBJ2-7	CASSRREGPYEQYF
TRBV20-1	TRBJ2-7	CSASSTGHYEQYF
TRBV6-2/TRBV6-3	TRBJ1-6	CASSYSSSPLHF
TRBV20-1	TRBJ1-2	CSAFQGGGYTF
TRBV20-1	TRBJ1-2	CSASPGQGANGYTF
TRBV19	TRBJ1-5	CASRDTDWGNQPQHF
TRBV5-6	TRBJ2-3	CASSLVRVTDTQYF
TRBV11-2	TRBJ2-3	CASSLTSGGLTDTQYF
TRBV23-1	TRBJ1-1	CASSPRDRGKENTEAFF
TRBV11-2	TRBJ1-1	CASRRDTLNTEAFF
TRBV6-1	TRBJ1-1	CASSDQDNMNTEAFF
TRBV6-1	TRBJ1-5	CASSEQGSNQPQHF
TRBV28	TRBJ2-7	CASAYWTGVYEQYF
TRBV27	TRBJ1-1	CASSIQGTNTEAFF
TRBV20-1	TRBJ1-2	CSASGGTSNYGYTF
TRBV19	TRBJ1-1	CASSLRQGPFSEAFF
TRBV4-1	TRBJ1-6	CASSLFNQGANSPLHF
TRBV7-9	TRBJ1-1	CASSLMELAEAFF
TRBV19	TRBJ1-5	CASSGRVGQPQHF
TRBV6-2/TRBV6-3	TRBJ2-5	CASSFTSGGAPETQYF
TRBV5-4	TRBJ2-7	CASSSGGGNSYEQYF
TRBV2	TRBJ2-3	CASRTAGGPAPDTQYF
TRBV14	TRBJ2-1	CASSQVWQRHNEQFF
TRBV19	TRBJ1-6	CASSIDGAGEYSPLHF
TRBV6-5	TRBJ1-2	CASKAGVYGYTF
TRBV6-5	TRBJ2-3	CASSSLAAATDTQYF
TRBV4-1	TRBJ1-2	CASSQEQGDRGYTF
TRBV4-1	TRBJ1-6	CASSPRGGGTGGSPLHF
TRBV4-1	TRBJ1-2	CASSQGQTDYGYTF
TRBV15	TRBJ2-1	CATSRDYNGGEQFF
TRBV6-5	TRBJ1-1	CASTLGLGTEAFF
TRBV2	TRBJ2-3	CASARTSGGIHTQYF
TRBV5-8	TRBJ2-1	CASSSGVSRYNEQFF
TRBV3-1/TRBV3-2	TRBJ2-7	CASSPLTGRRGSEQYF
TRBV7-9	TRBJ1-1	CASSYTPSGEGNTEAFF
TRBV28	TRBJ1-2	CASSEGARYGYTF
TRBV7-3	TRBJ2-5	CASSSTRGESETQYF
TRBV6-6	TRBJ1-2	CASSRGTGVTGYTF
TRBV4-3	TRBJ1-6	CASSQEFRNSPLHF
TRBV7-2	TRBJ2-7	CASSQAASGYEQYF
TRBV6-5	TRBJ2-7	CASRTSSYEQYF
TRBV10-3	TRBJ2-3	CAISATGTSTDTQYF
TRBV6-5	TRBJ1-1	CASFRPGVTEAFF
TRBV7-9	TRBJ2-5	CASSSPGLNWETQYF
TRBV5-1	TRBJ2-1	CASSSGQNSYNEQFF
TRBV5-5	TRBJ1-1	CASSFYRGLVNTEAFF